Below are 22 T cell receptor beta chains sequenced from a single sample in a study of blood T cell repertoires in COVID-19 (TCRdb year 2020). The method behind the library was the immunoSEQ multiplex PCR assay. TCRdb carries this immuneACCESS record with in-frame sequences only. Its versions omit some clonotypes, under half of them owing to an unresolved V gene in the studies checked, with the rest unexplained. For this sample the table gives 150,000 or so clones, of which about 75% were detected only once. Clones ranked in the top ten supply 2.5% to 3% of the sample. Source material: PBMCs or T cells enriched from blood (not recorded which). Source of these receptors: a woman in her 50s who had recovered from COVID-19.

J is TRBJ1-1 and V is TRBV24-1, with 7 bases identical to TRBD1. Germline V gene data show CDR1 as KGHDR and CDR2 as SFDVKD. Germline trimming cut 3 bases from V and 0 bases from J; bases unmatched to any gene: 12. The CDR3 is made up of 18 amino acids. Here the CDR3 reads CATSDTKRYRGLNTEAFF. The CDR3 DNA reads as TGTGCCACCAGTGATACAAAACGATACAGGGGATTGAACACTGAAGCTTTCTTT.

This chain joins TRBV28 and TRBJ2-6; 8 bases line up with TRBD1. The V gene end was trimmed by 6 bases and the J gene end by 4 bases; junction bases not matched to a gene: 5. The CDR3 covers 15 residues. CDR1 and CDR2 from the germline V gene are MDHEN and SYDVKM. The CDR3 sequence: CASRKTGVGANVLTF. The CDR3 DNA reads TGTGCCAGCAGGAAGACAGGGGTCGGGGCCAACGTCCTGACTTTC.

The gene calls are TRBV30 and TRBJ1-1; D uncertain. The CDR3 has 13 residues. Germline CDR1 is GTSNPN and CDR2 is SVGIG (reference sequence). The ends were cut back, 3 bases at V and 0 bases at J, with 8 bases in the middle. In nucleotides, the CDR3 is TGTGCCTGGAGGGTCGGGTTGAACACTGAAGCTTTCTTT. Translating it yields CAWRVGLNTEAFF.

CDR3 in DNA: TGTGCCAGTAGTGAGACAGGGCGGAACACTGAAGCTTTCTTT. The encoded protein is CASSETGRNTEAFF. The rearrangement uses TRBV19 and TRBJ1-1; 7 bases agree with TRBD1. Trimming removed 5 bases from V and 1 base from J; junction bases left unmatched: 4. This CDR3 is 14 amino acids long. Per the germline V gene, CDR1 is LNHDA and CDR2 is SQIVND (reference sequence).

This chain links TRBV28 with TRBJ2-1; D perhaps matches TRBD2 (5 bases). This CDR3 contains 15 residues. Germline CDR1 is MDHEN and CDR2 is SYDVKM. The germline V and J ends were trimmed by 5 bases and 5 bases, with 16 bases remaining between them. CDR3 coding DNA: TGTGCCAGCAGTGACGGAGGAGTTGTAGACAATGAGCAGTTCTTC. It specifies CASSDGGVVDNEQFF.

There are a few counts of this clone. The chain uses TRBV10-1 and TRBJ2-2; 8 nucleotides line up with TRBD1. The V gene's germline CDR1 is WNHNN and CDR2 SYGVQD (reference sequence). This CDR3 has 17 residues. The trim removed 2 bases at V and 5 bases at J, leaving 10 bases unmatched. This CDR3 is CASSEGFRTGFTGELFF. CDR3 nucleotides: TGCGCCAGCAGTGAGGGTTTCCGGACAGGGTTTACCGGGGAGCTGTTTTTT.

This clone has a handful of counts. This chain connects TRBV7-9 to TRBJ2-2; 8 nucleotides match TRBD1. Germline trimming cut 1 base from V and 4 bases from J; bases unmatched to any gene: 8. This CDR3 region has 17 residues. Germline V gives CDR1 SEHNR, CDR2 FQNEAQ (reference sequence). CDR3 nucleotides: TGTGCCAGCAGCTTAGAAACAGGGGGGACAACCACCGGGGAGCTGTTTTTT. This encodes CASSLETGGTTTGELFF. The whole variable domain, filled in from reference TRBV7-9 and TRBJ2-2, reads DTGVSQNPRHKITKRGQNVTFRCDPISEHNRLYWYRQTLGQGPEFLTYFQNEAQLEKSRLLSDRFSAERPKGSFSTLEIQRTEQGDSAMYLCASSLETGGTTTGELFFGEGSRLTVL.

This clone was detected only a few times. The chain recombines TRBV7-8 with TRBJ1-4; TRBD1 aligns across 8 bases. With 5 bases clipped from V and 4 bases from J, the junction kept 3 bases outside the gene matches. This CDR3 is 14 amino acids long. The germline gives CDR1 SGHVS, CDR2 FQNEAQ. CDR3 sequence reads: CASSPGQGNEKLFF. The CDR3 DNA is TGTGCCAGCAGCCCCGGACAGGGTAATGAAAAACTGTTTTTT.

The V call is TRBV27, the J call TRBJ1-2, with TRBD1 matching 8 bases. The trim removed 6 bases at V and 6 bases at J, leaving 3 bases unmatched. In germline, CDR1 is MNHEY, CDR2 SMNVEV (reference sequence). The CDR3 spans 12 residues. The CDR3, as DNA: TGTGCCAGCAGCCCACAGGGGGATGGCTACACCTTC. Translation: CASSPQGDGYTF.

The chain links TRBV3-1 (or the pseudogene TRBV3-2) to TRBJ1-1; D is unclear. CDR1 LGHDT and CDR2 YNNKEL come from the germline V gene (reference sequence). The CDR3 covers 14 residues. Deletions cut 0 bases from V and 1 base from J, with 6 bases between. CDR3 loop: CASSQDFGNTEAFF. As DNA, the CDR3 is TGTGCCAGCAGCCAAGATTTCGGGAACACTGAAGCTTTCTTT.

The CDR3 reads CASSSNRDRNNEQFF. CDR3 coding DNA: TGTGCCAGCAGCTCTAACCGGGACAGGAACAATGAGCAGTTCTTC. The rearrangement joins TRBV7-9 to TRBJ2-1, with TRBD1 matching 8 bases. The trim removed 4 bases at V and 5 bases at J, leaving 7 bases unmatched. The CDR3 sequence is 15 residues long. CDR1 is SEHNR and CDR2 is FQNEAQ in the germline V gene (reference sequence).

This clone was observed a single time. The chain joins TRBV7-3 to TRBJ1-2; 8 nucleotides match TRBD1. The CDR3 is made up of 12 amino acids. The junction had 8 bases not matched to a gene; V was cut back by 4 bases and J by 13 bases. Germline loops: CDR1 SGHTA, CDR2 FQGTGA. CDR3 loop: CASSSSGQVLTF. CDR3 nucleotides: TGTGCCAGCAGCTCTTCGGGACAGGTCCTCACCTTC.

The CDR3 region has the DNA TGTGCCGGCCCCGACAGGGAAACCTACAATGAGCAGTTCTTC. Its translation: CAGPDRETYNEQFF. The chain recombines TRBV27 with TRBJ2-1; 7 bases are shared with TRBD1. V lost 11 bases, J lost 2 bases, and 9 bases stayed unmatched. The V gene's germline CDR1 is MNHEY and CDR2 SMNVEV (reference sequence). This CDR3 contains 14 residues.

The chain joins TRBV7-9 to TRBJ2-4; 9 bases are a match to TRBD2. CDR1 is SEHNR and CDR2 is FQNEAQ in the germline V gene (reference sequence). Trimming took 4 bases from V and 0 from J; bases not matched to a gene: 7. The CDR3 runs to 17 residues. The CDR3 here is CASSSPLSGRAKNIQYF. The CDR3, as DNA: TGTGCCAGCAGCTCCCCCCTTAGCGGGAGAGCCAAAAACATTCAGTACTTC.

The CDR3 nucleotides are TGTGCCAGCAGTTTGGGGCTAGGTGGAAGCAATCAGCCCCAGCATTTT. Translated: CASSLGLGGSNQPQHF. The chain links TRBV6-5 to TRBJ1-5; D perhaps matches TRBD1 (5 bases). The germline V gene has CDR1 MNHEY and CDR2 SVGAGI. The CDR3 has 16 amino acids. Trimming shortened V by 4 bases and J by 1 base, and 14 bases separated the two germline ends.

CDR3 loop: CASILTWGGTGELFF. CDR3 in DNA: TGTGCCAGCATCCTGACTTGGGGGGGCACCGGGGAGCTGTTTTTT. The chain employs TRBV7-2 and TRBJ2-2, with 7 nucleotides matching TRBD2. The CDR3 is 15 residues long. Losses at the gene ends were 7 bases for V and 4 bases for J; bases not matched to a gene: 9. The germline V gene has CDR1 SGHTA and CDR2 FQGNSA.

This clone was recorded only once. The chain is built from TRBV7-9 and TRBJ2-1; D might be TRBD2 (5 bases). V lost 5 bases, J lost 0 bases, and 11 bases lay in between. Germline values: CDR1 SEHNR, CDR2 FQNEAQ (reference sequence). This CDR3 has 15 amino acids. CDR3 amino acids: CASSLSESSYNEQFF. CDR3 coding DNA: TGTGCCAGCAGCCTTAGCGAAAGCTCCTACAATGAGCAGTTCTTC.

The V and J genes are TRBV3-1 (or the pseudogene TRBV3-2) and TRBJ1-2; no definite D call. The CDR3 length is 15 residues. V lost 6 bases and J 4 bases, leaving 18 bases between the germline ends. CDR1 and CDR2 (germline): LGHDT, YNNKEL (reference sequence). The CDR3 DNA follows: TGTGCCAGCAGTAAACCAGAGGGCCAAGGCTATGGCTACACCTTC. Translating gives CASSKPEGQGYGYTF.

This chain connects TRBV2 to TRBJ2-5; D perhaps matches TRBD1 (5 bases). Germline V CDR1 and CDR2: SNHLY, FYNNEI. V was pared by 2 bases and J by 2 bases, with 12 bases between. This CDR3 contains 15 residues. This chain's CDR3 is CASSELGAAQETQYF. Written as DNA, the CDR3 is TGTGCCAGCAGTGAACTTGGGGCAGCACAAGAGACCCAGTACTTC.

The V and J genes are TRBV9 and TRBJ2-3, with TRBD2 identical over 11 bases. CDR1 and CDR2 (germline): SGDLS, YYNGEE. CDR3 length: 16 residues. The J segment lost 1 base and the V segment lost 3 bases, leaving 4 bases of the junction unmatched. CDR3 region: CASSAGTSGRTDTQYF. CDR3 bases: TGTGCCAGCAGCGCTGGGACTAGCGGTCGCACAGATACGCAGTATTTT.

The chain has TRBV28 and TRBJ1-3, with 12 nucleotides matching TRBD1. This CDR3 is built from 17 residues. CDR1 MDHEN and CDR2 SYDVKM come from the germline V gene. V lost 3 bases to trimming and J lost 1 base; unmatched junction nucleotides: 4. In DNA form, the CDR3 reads TGTGCCAGCAGTTTCCCGGGACAGGGGGCTTCTGGAAACACCATATATTTT. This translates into CASSFPGQGASGNTIYF.

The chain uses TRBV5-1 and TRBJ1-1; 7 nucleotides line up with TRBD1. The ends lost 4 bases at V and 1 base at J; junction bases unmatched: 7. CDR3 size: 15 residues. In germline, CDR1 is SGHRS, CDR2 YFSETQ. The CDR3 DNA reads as TGCGCCAGCAGCCTTGACAGGGTCCCGAACACTGAAGCTTTCTTT. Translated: CASSLDRVPNTEAFF.